This T cell receptor (beta chain) was identified in a study of PD-L1 blockade in urothelial cancer. Study details: Patients arrived having already received 0 to 3 prior chemotherapy regimens. A median of roughly 150,000 T cells was found in the blood samples.

The CDR3 contains 14 residues. Germline CDR1 is SQVTM and CDR2 is ANQGSEA. Each PCR contained spiked-in synthetic TCR analog templates. Sequencing was performed with immunoSEQ multiplex PCR; in TCRdb, only in-frame clones are kept and a portion is missing. The table lists about 100,000 clones, about 90% of them singletons. The starting material was PBMCs, obtained around atezolizumab (anti-PD-L1) treatment. The chain couples TRBV29-1 to TRBJ2-3; 9 bases map to TRBD2. The receptor comes from a woman older than 75 with urothelial cancer. The DNA of the CDR3 is TGCAGTGGGGAGAGGCGGGAGGGCCGCGATACGCAGTATTTT. Residues: CSGERREGRDTQYF.